This T cell receptor (beta chain) was sequenced during a study of blood T cell repertoires in COVID-19. Study background: Spain, Italy and the United States supplied samples that represented acute and convalescent COVID-19. Sample material is recorded as cDNA or gDNA derived from T cells, B-cell-depleted T cells, or PBMCs.

Under the authors' procedure: Amplification with reference gene primers provided the estimates of nucleated cell counts. The protocol was immunoSEQ multiplex PCR, while the TCRdb copy is restricted to in-frame clones and leaves out a portion. That table gives V, J and clone size, and the DNA gave D and trimming. The repertoire holds more than 95,000 clones, with almost 90% as singletons. CDR3 length: 15 residues. CDR1 and CDR2 from the germline V gene are SSHAT and FNYEAQ (reference sequence). V was clipped by 1 base and J by 4 bases, with 11 bases between them. This receptor was obtained from a human donor in a cohort sampled during active COVID-19. The material sequenced was peripheral blood. J is TRBJ2-1 and V is TRBV7-7, with D hard to call. CDR3 region: CASSLGSPGYNEQFF. DNA for the CDR3: TGTGCCAGCAGCTTAGGTTCCCCCGGTTACAATGAGCAGTTCTTC.